This T cell receptor (beta chain) was captured in a study of blood T cell repertoires in COVID-19. This clone came up a few times. CDR1 is SGHVS and CDR2 is FQNEAQ in the germline V gene. V was cut by 5 bases and J by 4 bases, with 14 bases left in between. The CDR3 is 14 residues long. The repertoire was sequenced with immunoSEQ multiplex PCR; TCRdb's copy has only in-frame clones and lacks some. The table shows more than 95,000 clones, with approximately 80% occurring only once. This receptor was obtained from a man between 60 and 70 years old with acute or convalescent COVID-19. Input material: peripheral blood. The chain uses TRBV7-8 and TRBJ1-2; a weak D match, TRBD1 (5 bases). The CDR3 bases are TGTGCCAGCAGCGAGACAGAACTCTCCTATGGCTACACCTTC. This sequence encodes CASSETELSYGYTF. Based on the CDR3 plus reference TRBV7-8 and TRBJ1-2, the full variable domain is GAGVSQSPRYKVAKRGQDVALRCDPISGHVSLFWYQQALGQGPEFLTYFQNEAQLDKSGLPSDRFFAERPEGSVSTLKIQRTQQEDSAVYLCASSETELSYGYTFGSGTRLTVV.